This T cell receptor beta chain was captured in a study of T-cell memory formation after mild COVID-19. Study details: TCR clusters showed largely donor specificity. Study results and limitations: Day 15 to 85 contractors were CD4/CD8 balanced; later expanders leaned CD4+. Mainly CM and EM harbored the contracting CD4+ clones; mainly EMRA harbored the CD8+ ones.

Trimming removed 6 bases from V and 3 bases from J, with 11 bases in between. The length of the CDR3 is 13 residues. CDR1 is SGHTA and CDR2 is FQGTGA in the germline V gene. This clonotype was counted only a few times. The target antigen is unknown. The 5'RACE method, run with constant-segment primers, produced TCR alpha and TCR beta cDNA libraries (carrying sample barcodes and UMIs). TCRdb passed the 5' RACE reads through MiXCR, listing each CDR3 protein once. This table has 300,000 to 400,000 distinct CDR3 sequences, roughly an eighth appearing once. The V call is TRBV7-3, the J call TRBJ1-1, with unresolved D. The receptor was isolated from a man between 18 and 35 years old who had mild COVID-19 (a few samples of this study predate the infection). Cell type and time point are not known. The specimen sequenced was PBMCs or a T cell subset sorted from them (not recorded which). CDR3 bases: TGTGCCAGCAGACATAGGGTCGACACTGAAGCTTTCTTT. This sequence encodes CASRHRVDTEAFF.